The entry that follows covers one T cell receptor beta chain sequence. The data derive from a study of T cells in Graves' hyperthyroidism and ophthalmopathy. V was trimmed by 5 bases and J by 3 bases, leaving 14 bases between them. The germline V gene encodes CDR1 MDHEN and CDR2 SYDVKM. The CDR3 runs to 14 residues. TCR beta CDR3 regions were amplified from RNA transcripts. The HTBI primer set drove a first-round RT-PCR of the TCR CDR3. TCRdb reanalysed the multiplex PCR reads using MiXCR and keeps one entry per CDR3 protein. The sample includes approximately 370,000 distinct CDR3 sequences, 17% of them seen just once. On the basis of clinical symptoms, serum thyroxine and TRAb, thyroid ultrasound and orbital computed tomography, diagnoses were made.

The sample taken for sequencing was blood. V is TRBV28 and J is TRBJ2-7; the D gene is possibly TRBD2 (7 bases). The TCR originated in a woman in her 30s with Graves' hyperthyroidism that later progressed to Graves' ophthalmopathy. The CDR3 DNA follows: TGTGCCAGCAGTGGGGGGGCACTCGGCTACGAGCAGTACTTC. It codes for CASSGGALGYEQYF.